What follows is one TCR beta chain and its context. Antigen specificity is unknown. The sample originates from a study of vaccination effects on CD4 cells after COVID-19. V was trimmed by 5 bases and J by 0 bases, leaving 11 bases between them. The CDR3 runs to 14 residues. Germline assignment: CDR1 SGHRS and CDR2 YFSETQ. Libraries were prepared by immunoSEQ multiplex PCR; TCRdb keeps only in-frame clonotypes and omits some of them. The sample includes roughly 42,000 clones, 77% of them seen just once. Using viral peptide pools, the ViraFEST assay grew out antigen-specific CD4+ T cells prior to sequencing. Isolating CD4+ T cells followed less than 12 days of culture. None of these healthy vaccinees had been infected with SARS-CoV-2 before vaccination.

The specimen comprised CD4+ T cells from PBMCs cultured with HCoV-NL63 spike peptides, sampled before COVID-19 vaccination. The V and J genes are TRBV5-1 and TRBJ1-1, with no clear D. The sequence came from a human donor who received a COVID-19 vaccine. This CDR3 is CASRYHQMNTEAFF. The CDR3 coding sequence is TGCGCCAGCAGATATCACCAAATGAACACTGAAGCTTTCTTT. The variable domain in full, with the rest retrieved from reference TRBV5-1 and TRBJ1-1, is KAGVTQTPRYLIKTRGQQVTLSCSPISGHRSVSWYQQTPGQGLQFLFEYFSETQRNKGNFPGRFSGRQFSNSRSEMNVSTLELGDSALYLCASRYHQMNTEAFFGQGTRLTVV.